This T cell receptor beta chain emerged from a study of patients and donors after allogeneic stem cell transplantation. V was clipped by 10 bases and J by 3 bases, with 15 bases between them. The V gene's germline CDR1 is ENHRY and CDR2 SYGVKD. CDR3 size: 13 residues. TCRdb reanalysed the RT-PCR reads using MiXCR and keeps one entry per CDR3 protein. Counted here are 410,000 or so distinct CDR3 sequences, 16% occurring once; the ten biggest clones make up around 7.2%. The sample was blood, either unsorted or a sorted T cell fraction (not recorded which). The J gene is TRBJ1-2, the V gene TRBV10-3; TRBD1 is a possible D gene (6 bases). The TCR sequence derives from a human donor who was either an allogeneic HSCT recipient or a stem cell or donor lymphocyte infusion donor (not recorded which). It is not recorded whose cells these are; they may come from a transplant donor. The CDR3 here is CATQGHQDYGYTF. The CDR3 DNA reads as TGTGCCACCCAGGGGCATCAAGACTATGGCTACACCTTC.